This TCR beta chain derives from a study of OX40 agonist ivuxolimab in advanced cancers. About the study: Patients' therapy was ivuxolimab, an antibody that acts as an agonist of OX40 (CD134). The study, taken as a whole, reports: Low normalized T-cell clonal expansion was additionally recorded for some nonresponders.

With respect to this clone: Its antigen remains unidentified.

V lost 0 bases, J lost 7 bases, and 14 bases stayed unmatched. The CDR3 consists of 18 residues. CDR1 is MNHEY and CDR2 is SMNVEV in the germline V gene (reference sequence). TCRdb's table, derived via immunoSEQ multiplex PCR, lists solely in-frame clones and lacks some. The table shows approximately 71,000 clones, with over 80% occurring only once. The sequence was collected from an adult with an advanced solid tumor such as melanoma, head and neck, liver or kidney cancer. Here the sequenced sample was CD4+ or CD8+ T cells sorted from blood, taken in a trial of the OX40 agonist ivuxolimab. V and J are TRBV27 and TRBJ2-1, with 8 bases identical to TRBD2. CDR3 nucleotides: TGTGCCAGCAGTTTATCCGCTTTTAGAGCGGGAGTCCGGAATGAGCAGTTCTTC. It translates to CASSLSAFRAGVRNEQFF.